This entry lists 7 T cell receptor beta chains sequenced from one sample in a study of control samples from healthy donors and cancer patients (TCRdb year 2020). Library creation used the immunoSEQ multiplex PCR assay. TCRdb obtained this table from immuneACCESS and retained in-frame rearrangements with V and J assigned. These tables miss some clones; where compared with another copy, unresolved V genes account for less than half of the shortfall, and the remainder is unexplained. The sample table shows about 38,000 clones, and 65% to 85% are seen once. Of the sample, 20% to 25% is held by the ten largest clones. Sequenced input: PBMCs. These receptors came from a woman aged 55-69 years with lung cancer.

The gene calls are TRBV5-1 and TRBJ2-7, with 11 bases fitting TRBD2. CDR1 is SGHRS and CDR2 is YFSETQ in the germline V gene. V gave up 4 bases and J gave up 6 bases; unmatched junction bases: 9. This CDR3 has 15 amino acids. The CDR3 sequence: CASSPDPGLAGEQYF. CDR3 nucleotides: TGCGCCAGCAGCCCTGACCCCGGACTAGCGGGCGAGCAGTACTTC. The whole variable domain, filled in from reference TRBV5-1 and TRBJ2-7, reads KAGVTQTPRYLIKTRGQQVTLSCSPISGHRSVSWYQQTPGQGLQFLFEYFSETQRNKGNFPGRFSGRQFSNSRSEMNVSTLELGDSALYLCASSPDPGLAGEQYFGPGTRLTVT.

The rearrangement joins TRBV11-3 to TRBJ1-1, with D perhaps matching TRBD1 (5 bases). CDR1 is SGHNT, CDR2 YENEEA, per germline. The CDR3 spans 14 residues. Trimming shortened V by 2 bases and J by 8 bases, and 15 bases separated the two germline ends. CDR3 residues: CASSLFDRSSEAFF. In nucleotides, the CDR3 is TGTGCCAGCAGCTTATTCGACAGATCCTCCGAAGCTTTCTTT.

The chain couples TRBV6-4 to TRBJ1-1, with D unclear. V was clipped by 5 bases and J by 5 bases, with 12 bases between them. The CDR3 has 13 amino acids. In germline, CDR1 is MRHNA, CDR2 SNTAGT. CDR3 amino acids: CASSLVTGTEAFF. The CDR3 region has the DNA TGTGCCAGCAGTCTGGTTACTGGGACTGAAGCTTTCTTT.

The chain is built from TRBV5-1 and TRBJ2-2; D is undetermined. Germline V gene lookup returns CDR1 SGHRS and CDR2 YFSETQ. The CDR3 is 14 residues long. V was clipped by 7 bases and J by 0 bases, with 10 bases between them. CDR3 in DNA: TGCGCCAGCGAGAGGCTTCCGAACACCGGGGAGCTGTTTTTT. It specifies CASERLPNTGELFF. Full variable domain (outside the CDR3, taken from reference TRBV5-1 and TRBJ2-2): KAGVTQTPRYLIKTRGQQVTLSCSPISGHRSVSWYQQTPGQGLQFLFEYFSETQRNKGNFPGRFSGRQFSNSRSEMNVSTLELGDSALYLCASERLPNTGELFFGEGSRLTVL.

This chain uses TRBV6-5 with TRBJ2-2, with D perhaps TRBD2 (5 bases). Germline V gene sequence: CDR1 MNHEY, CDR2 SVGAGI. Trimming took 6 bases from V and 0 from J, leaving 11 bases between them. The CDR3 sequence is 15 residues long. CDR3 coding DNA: TGTGCCAGCAGGCGGACTCCCGCGAACACCGGGGAGCTGTTTTTT. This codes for CASRRTPANTGELFF.

This CDR3 is CASSYSTAEETQYF. The CDR3 DNA sequence: TGTGCCAGCAGTTACTCGACAGCGGAAGAGACCCAGTACTTC. This chain joins TRBV6-5 and TRBJ2-5; the D call may be TRBD1 or TRBD2 (5 bases each). This CDR3 has 14 residues. The germline V and J ends were trimmed by 0 bases and 3 bases, with 8 bases remaining between them. Germline assignment: CDR1 MNHEY and CDR2 SVGAGI.

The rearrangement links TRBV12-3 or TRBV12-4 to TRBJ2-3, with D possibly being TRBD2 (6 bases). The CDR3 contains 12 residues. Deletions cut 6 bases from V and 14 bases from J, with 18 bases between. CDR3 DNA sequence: TGTGCCAGCAGCGTAACGGGAGTGGGTGGGTATTTT. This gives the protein CASSVTGVGGYF.